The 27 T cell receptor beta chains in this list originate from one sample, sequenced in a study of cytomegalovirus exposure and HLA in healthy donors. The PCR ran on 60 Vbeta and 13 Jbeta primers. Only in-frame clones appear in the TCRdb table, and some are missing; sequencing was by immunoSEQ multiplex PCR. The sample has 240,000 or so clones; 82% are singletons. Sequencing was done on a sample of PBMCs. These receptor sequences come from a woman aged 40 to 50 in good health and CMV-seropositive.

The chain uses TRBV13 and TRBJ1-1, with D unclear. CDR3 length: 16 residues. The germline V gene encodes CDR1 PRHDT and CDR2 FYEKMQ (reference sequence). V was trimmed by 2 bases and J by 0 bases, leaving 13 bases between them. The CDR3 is CASSLRELVMNTEAFF. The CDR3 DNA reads TGTGCCAGCAGCTTACGCGAACTAGTAATGAACACTGAAGCTTTCTTT.

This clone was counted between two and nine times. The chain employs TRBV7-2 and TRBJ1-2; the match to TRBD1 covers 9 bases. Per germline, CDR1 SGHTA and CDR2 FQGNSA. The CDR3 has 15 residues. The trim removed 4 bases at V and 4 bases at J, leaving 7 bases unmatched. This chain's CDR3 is CASSSTGGYGYGYTF. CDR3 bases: TGTGCCAGCAGCTCTACAGGGGGCTACGGCTATGGCTACACCTTC.

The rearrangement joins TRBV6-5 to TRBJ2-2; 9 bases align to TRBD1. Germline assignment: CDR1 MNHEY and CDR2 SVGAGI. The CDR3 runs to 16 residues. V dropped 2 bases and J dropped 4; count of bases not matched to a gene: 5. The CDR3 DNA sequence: TGTGCCAGCAGTTACAGGGACAGGGTTCGCACCGGGGAGCTGTTTTTT. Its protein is CASSYRDRVRTGELFF.

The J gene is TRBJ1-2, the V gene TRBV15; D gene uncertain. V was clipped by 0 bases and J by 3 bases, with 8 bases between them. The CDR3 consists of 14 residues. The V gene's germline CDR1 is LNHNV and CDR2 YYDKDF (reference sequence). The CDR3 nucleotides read TGTGCCACCAGCAGAGATATCGGGTACTATGGCTACACCTTC. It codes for CATSRDIGYYGYTF.

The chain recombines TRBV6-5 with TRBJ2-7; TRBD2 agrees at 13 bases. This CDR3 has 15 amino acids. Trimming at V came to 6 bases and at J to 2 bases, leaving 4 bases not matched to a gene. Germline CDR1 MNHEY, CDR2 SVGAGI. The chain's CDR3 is CASRRTSGRAYEQYF. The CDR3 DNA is TGTGCCAGCAGACGAACTAGCGGGAGGGCCTACGAGCAGTACTTC.

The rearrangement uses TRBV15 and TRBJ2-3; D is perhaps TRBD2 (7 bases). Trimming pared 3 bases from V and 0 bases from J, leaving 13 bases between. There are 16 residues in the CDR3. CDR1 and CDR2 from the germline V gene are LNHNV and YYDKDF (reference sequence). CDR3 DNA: TGTGCCACCAGCAGTGGGGGGGCGGTTAGCACAGATACGCAGTATTTT. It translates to CATSSGGAVSTDTQYF.

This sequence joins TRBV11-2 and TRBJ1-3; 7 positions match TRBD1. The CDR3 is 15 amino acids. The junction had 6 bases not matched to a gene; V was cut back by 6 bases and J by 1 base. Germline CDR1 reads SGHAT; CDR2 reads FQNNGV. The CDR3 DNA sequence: TGTGCCAGCAGTTATGGACAGGTTTCTGGAAACACCATATATTTT. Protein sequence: CASSYGQVSGNTIYF.

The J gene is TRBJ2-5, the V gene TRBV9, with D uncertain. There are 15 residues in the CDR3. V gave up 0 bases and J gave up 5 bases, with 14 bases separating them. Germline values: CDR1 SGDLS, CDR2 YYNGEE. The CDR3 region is CASSVASTPMETQYF. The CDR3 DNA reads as TGTGCCAGCAGCGTAGCCTCTACTCCAATGGAGACCCAGTACTTC.

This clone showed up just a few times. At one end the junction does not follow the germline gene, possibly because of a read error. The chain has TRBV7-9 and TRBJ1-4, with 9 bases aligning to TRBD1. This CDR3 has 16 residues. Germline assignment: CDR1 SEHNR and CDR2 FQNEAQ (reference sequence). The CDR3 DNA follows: TGTTCCAGCAGCTTAGGGGGACAGGGCCTTAATGAAAAACTGTTTTTT. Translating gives CSSSLGGQGLNEKLFF.

The CDR3 loop reads CASSAKTGSYGYTF. The CDR3 bases are TGTGCCAGCAGTGCCAAGACAGGCAGCTATGGCTACACCTTC. The chain links TRBV6-1 to TRBJ1-2, with a tentative D call TRBD1 (6 bases). The CDR3 length is 14 residues. V was shortened by 4 bases and J by 4 bases, with 13 bases between the two germline ends. Germline V gene data show CDR1 as MNHNS and CDR2 as SASEGT.

The CDR3 DNA reads TGCGCCAGCAGCTTTCGACAGGGAAGTAACGAGCAGTACTTC. Protein sequence: CASSFRQGSNEQYF. The chain links TRBV5-1 to TRBJ2-5; 7 positions match TRBD1. Judging by the DNA end, TRBJ2-7 fits better; the J call may be wrong. There are 14 residues in the CDR3. Germline V gene sequence: CDR1 SGHRS, CDR2 YFSETQ.

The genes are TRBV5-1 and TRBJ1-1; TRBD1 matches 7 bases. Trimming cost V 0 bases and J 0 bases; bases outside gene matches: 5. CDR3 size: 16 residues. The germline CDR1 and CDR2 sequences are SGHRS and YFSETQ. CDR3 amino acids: CASSLDRTGMNTEAFF. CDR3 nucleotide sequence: TGCGCCAGCAGCTTGGACAGGACAGGAATGAACACTGAAGCTTTCTTT.

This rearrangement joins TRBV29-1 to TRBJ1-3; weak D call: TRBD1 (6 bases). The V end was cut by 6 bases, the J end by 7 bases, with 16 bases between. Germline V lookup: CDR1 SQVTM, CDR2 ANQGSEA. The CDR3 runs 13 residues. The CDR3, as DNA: TGCAGCGTCTTAGTGGGGGCGAGGAACACCATATATTTT. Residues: CSVLVGARNTIYF.

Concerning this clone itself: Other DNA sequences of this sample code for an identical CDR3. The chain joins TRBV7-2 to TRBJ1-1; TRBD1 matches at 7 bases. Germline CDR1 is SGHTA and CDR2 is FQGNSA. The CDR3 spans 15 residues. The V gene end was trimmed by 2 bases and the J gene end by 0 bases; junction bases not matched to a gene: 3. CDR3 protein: CASSLRTGVNTEAFF. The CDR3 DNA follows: TGTGCCAGCAGCTTACGGACAGGTGTGAACACTGAAGCTTTCTTT.

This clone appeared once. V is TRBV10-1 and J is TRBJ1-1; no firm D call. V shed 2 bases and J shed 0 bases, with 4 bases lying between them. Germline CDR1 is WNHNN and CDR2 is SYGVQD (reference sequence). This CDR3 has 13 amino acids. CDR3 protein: CASSEHLNTEAFF. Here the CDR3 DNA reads TGCGCCAGCAGTGAGCACTTGAACACTGAAGCTTTCTTT.

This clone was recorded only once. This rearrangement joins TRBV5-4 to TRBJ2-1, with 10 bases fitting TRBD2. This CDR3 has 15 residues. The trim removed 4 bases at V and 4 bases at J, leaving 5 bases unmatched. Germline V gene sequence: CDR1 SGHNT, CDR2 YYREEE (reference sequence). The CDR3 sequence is CASSPGLAVYNEQFF. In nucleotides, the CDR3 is TGTGCCAGCAGCCCTGGACTAGCGGTTTACAATGAGCAGTTCTTC.

The CDR3 is CASSSSGKQYF. In DNA, the CDR3 is TGTGCCAGCAGTTCTAGCGGGAAGCAGTACTTC. This chain links TRBV7-2 with TRBJ2-7; 9 nucleotides align to TRBD2. V was clipped by 6 bases and J by 8 bases; unmatched bases: 2. This CDR3 has 11 residues. Germline CDR1 is SGHTA and CDR2 is FQGNSA.

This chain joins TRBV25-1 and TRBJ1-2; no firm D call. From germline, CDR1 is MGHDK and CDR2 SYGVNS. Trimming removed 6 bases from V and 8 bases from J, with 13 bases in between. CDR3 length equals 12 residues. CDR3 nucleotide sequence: TGTGCCAGCAGGGAGGGTGTTCGGGGCTACACCTTC. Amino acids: CASREGVRGYTF.

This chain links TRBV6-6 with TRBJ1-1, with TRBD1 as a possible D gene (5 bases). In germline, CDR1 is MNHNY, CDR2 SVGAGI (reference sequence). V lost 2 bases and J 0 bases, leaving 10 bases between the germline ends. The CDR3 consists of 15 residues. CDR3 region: CASSYQGVLNTEAFF. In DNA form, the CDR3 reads TGTGCCAGCAGTTACCAGGGTGTACTGAACACTGAAGCTTTCTTT.

CDR3 DNA sequence: TGTGCCAGCAGCCCCCGGTCTTTGAATCAGCCCCAGCATTTT. It is translated as CASSPRSLNQPQHF. The V gene is TRBV7-2, the J gene TRBJ1-5; D ambiguous. This CDR3 contains 14 residues. Trimming shortened V by 5 bases and J by 4 bases, and 12 bases separated the two germline ends. Germline CDR1 SGHTA, CDR2 FQGNSA.

CDR3 nucleotides: TGTGCCAGCAGGACCCCCGCGGGGTTAAATGAGCAGTTCTTC. Translated, it gives CASRTPAGLNEQFF. This chain connects TRBV2 to TRBJ2-1, with D possibly matching TRBD2 (6 bases). The CDR3 has 14 amino acids. Trimming shortened V by 6 bases and J by 7 bases, and 16 bases separated the two germline ends. Germline V CDR1 and CDR2: SNHLY, FYNNEI.

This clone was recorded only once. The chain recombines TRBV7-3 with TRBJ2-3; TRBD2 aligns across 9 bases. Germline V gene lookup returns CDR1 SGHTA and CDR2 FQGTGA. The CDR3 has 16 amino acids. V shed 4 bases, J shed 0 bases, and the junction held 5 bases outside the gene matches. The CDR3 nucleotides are TGTGCCAGCAGCTCGGGACTAGCAGGGAGCACAGATACGCAGTATTTT. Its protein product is CASSSGLAGSTDTQYF.

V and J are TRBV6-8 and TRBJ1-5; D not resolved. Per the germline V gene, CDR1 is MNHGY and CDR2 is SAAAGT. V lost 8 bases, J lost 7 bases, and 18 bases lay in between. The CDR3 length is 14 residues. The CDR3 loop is CASETRGEGQPQHF. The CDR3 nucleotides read TGTGCCAGCGAAACAAGAGGCGAGGGCCAGCCCCAGCATTTT.

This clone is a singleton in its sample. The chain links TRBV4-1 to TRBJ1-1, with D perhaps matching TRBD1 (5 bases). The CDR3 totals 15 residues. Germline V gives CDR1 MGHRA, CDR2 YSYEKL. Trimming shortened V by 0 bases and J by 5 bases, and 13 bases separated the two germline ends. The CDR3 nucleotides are TGCGCCAGCAGCCAAGAGCGGGGGGGATGGACTGAAGCTTTCTTT. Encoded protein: CASSQERGGWTEAFF.

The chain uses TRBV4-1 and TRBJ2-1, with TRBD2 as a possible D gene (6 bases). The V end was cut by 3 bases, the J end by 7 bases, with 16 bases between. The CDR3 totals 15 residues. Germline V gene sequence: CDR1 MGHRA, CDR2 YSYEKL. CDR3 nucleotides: TGCGCCAGCAGCCAGGGACTTACTAGCCAGAATGAGCAGTTCTTC. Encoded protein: CASSQGLTSQNEQFF.

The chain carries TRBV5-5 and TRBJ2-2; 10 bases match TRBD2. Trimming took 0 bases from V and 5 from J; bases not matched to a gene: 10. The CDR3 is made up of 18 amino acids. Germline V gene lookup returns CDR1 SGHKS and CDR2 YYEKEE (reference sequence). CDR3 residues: CASSLVGLAGVGTGELFF. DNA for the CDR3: TGTGCCAGCAGCTTGGTGGGTCTAGCGGGAGTTGGTACCGGGGAGCTGTTTTTT.

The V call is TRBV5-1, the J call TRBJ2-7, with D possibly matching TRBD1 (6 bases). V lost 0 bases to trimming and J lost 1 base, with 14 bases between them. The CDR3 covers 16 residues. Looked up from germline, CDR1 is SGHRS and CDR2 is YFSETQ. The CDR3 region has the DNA TGCGCCAGCAGCTTGGAGGCGGACAGTTCTTCCTACGAGCAGTACTTC. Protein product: CASSLEADSSSYEQYF.